These 15 T cell receptor beta chains share one sample of origin, sequenced in a study of blood T cell repertoires in COVID-19. Clones were sequenced by immunoSEQ multiplex PCR, and TCRdb holds only the in-frame ones, with some missing. The repertoire has 100,000 to 150,000 clones, 84% of them found once; the top ten carry 12%. Sequencing was done on a sample of peripheral blood. These receptors all come from a woman aged 60-75 years with acute or convalescent COVID-19.

Worth noting for this clone: The same CDR3 is also encoded by other DNA sequences in this sample. The chain joins TRBV3-1 (or the pseudogene TRBV3-2) to TRBJ2-3; D perhaps matches TRBD2 (6 bases). Trimming removed 3 bases from V and 1 base from J, with 8 bases in between. The germline CDR1 and CDR2 sequences are LGHDT and YNNKEL (reference sequence). This CDR3 comprises 14 residues. Here the CDR3 reads CASSQGGGTDTQYF. The CDR3 region has the DNA TGTGCCAGCAGCCAGGGGGGAGGCACAGATACGCAGTATTTT.

This chain links TRBV13 with TRBJ2-5; TRBD1 might be the D (6 bases). V was clipped by 2 bases and J by 5 bases, with 12 bases between them. CDR1 is PRHDT, CDR2 FYEKMQ, per germline (reference sequence). CDR3 length: 14 amino acids. CDR3 sequence: CASSLSAGAETQYF. The CDR3 region has the DNA TGTGCCAGCAGCTTATCGGCAGGGGCGGAGACCCAGTACTTC.

CDR3 region: CASSQGQGEPQHF. CDR3 in DNA: TGCGCCAGCAGCCAAGGACAGGGCGAGCCCCAGCATTTT. The chain combines TRBV5-1 with TRBJ1-5, with 8 bases lining up with TRBD1. The CDR3 sequence is 13 residues long. The germline gives CDR1 SGHRS, CDR2 YFSETQ. V was clipped by 4 bases and J by 8 bases; unmatched bases: 5. Complete variable domain (other parts from reference TRBV5-1 and TRBJ1-5): KAGVTQTPRYLIKTRGQQVTLSCSPISGHRSVSWYQQTPGQGLQFLFEYFSETQRNKGNFPGRFSGRQFSNSRSEMNVSTLELGDSALYLCASSQGQGEPQHFGDGTRLSIL.

This chain joins TRBV11-1 and TRBJ2-6; D ambiguous. Germline V lookup: CDR1 SGHAT, CDR2 FQDESV (reference sequence). CDR3 length: 16 residues. V was clipped by 4 bases and J by 0 bases, with 10 bases between them. The CDR3 protein is CASSSFGLSGANVLTF. CDR3 nucleotides: TGTGCCAGCAGCTCCTTCGGTCTCTCTGGGGCCAACGTCCTGACTTTC.

The rearrangement links TRBV6-1 to TRBJ2-3, with D possibly matching TRBD1 (5 bases). The CDR3 loop spans 15 amino acids. With 2 bases removed from V and 1 base from J, the gap between germline ends came to 10 bases. Germline V gives CDR1 MNHNS, CDR2 SASEGT. In DNA form, the CDR3 reads TGTGCCAGCAGTGAAAGGGGCGTCCGCACAGATACGCAGTATTTT. Residues: CASSERGVRTDTQYF.

The chain has TRBV5-1 and TRBJ2-2, with 11 bases aligning to TRBD1. With V trimmed by 0 bases and J by 3 bases, 10 bases remained unmatched. Germline V lookup: CDR1 SGHRS, CDR2 YFSETQ. The CDR3 totals 19 residues. The CDR3 DNA reads as TGCGCCAGCAGCTTGGAAGGACAGGGGGCTAGGAGATACACCGGGGAGCTGTTTTTT. Its protein is CASSLEGQGARRYTGELFF.

The CDR3 DNA reads as TGTGCCAGTAACCCCGCCGCAGGGCGTAAGGATCAGCCCCAGCATTTT. It yields the protein CASNPAAGRKDQPQHF. The V gene is TRBV19, the J gene TRBJ1-5, with a tentative D call TRBD1 (5 bases). The CDR3 runs to 16 residues. Trimming removed 7 bases at V and 5 bases at J, with 21 bases between. Per the germline V gene, CDR1 is LNHDA and CDR2 is SQIVND (reference sequence).

The rearrangement uses TRBV11-2 and TRBJ1-2; TRBD1 might be the D (6 bases). V lost 4 bases, J lost 6 bases, and 12 bases lay in between. The CDR3 covers 13 residues. Germline CDR1 is SGHAT and CDR2 is FQNNGV. The CDR3 is CASSWGRTDGYTF. CDR3 in DNA: TGTGCCAGCAGCTGGGGCAGGACAGATGGCTACACCTTC.

This chain connects TRBV30 to TRBJ1-6, with D unresolved. Germline CDR1 and CDR2: GTSNPN and SVGIG (reference sequence). The CDR3 runs to 16 residues. V was clipped by 2 bases and J by 7 bases, with 18 bases between them. The CDR3 DNA reads TGTGCCTGGAGTATCAGGAGGCGGACGCTGAATTCACCCCTCCACTTT. Translated: CAWSIRRRTLNSPLHF.

The gene calls are TRBV24-1 and TRBJ2-2; D gene ambiguous. Germline V CDR1 and CDR2: KGHDR, SFDVKD. CDR3 length: 12 residues. Trimming shortened V by 12 bases and J by 5 bases, and 12 bases separated the two germline ends. The CDR3 bases are TGTGCCGTTCAGGCAGAAACCGGGGAGCTGTTTTTT. Translating it yields CAVQAETGELFF.

V gene TRBV11-1 combines with J gene TRBJ1-6; D call uncertain. Germline lookup yields CDR1 SGHAT and CDR2 FQDESV (reference sequence). The CDR3 consists of 12 residues. V shed 4 bases and J shed 7 bases, with 5 bases lying between them. CDR3 sequence: CASSSSNSPLHF. The CDR3 DNA is TGTGCCAGCAGCTCTTCCAATTCACCCCTCCACTTT.

The gene calls are TRBV20-1 and TRBJ2-7; D is perhaps TRBD1 (6 bases). Trimming took off 5 bases at V and 3 bases at J, with 8 bases between the two ends. From germline, CDR1 is DFQATT and CDR2 SNEGSKA (reference sequence). The CDR3 is made up of 11 amino acids. CDR3 amino acids: CSALDSYEQYF. CDR3 nucleotide sequence: TGCAGTGCTCTGGACAGCTACGAGCAGTACTTC.

The chain has TRBV27 and TRBJ2-2; D remains unclear. V was trimmed by 5 bases and J by 6 bases, leaving 10 bases between them. Germline V gives CDR1 MNHEY, CDR2 SMNVEV (reference sequence). The CDR3 has 13 amino acids. The CDR3: CASSPLGPGELFF. In DNA form, the CDR3 reads TGTGCCAGCAGTCCCCTTGGGCCCGGGGAGCTGTTTTTT.

The genes are TRBV3-1 (or the pseudogene TRBV3-2) and TRBJ1-2, with a tentative D call TRBD1 (5 bases). Germline assignment: CDR1 LGHDT and CDR2 YNNKEL (reference sequence). V dropped 2 bases and J dropped 8 bases, with 12 bases sitting between them. CDR3 length: 13 residues. CDR3 protein: CASSQSEGRGYTF. CDR3 sequence (DNA): TGTGCCAGCAGCCAATCGGAGGGACGAGGCTACACCTTC.

V gene TRBV2 combines with J gene TRBJ2-7, with 7 bases that match TRBD1. Trimming at V came to 10 bases and at J to 0 bases, leaving 6 bases not matched to a gene. This CDR3 is built from 13 residues. The germline V gene encodes CDR1 SNHLY and CDR2 FYNNEI. The CDR3 sequence: CATGTANSYEQYF. The CDR3 coding sequence is TGTGCCACCGGGACAGCCAACTCCTACGAGCAGTACTTC.